This T cell receptor (beta chain) is from a study of CD8+ T cells in alopecia areata. Sequencing templates came from extracted RNA that was reverse transcribed into cDNA. Data came from immunoSEQ multiplex PCR; TCRdb stores just in-frame clones and leaves some out. The sample includes tens of thousands of clones, 25% to 30% of them seen just once. This clone came up a few times. Germline V gives CDR1 SQVTM, CDR2 ANQGSEA. The CDR3 spans 14 residues. Trimming pared 3 bases from V and 0 bases from J, leaving 9 bases between. Treatment meaning: oral pan-JAK inhibitor, 5-10 mg twice daily. As part of sample collection, lesional scalp punch biopsies and peripheral blood were taken from alopecia areata patients.

The receptor comes from a human donor with alopecia areata. The rearrangement joins TRBV29-1 to TRBJ2-1; D may be TRBD2 (5 bases). Material: CD8+ T cells sorted from blood, obtained at week 4, from a patient treated with tofacitinib. This chain's CDR3 is CSVDGESSYNEQFF. The CDR3 bases are TGCAGCGTTGATGGGGAGAGCTCCTACAATGAGCAGTTCTTC.